What follows is one T cell receptor beta chain and its context. Its antigen is not known. The CDR3 sequence is 15 residues long. V lost 5 bases to trimming and J lost 8 bases, with 19 bases between them. Germline V gene lookup returns CDR1 SGHVS and CDR2 FNYEAQ. A TCRbeta library incorporating unique molecular identifiers was prepared. MiXCR was run by TCRdb on the PCR reads, yielding one entry per CDR3 protein. The sample includes fewer than 550,000 distinct CDR3 sequences, over 10% of them seen just once. This sample is part of a study of T-cell reconstitution after alpha-beta-depleted transplantation in children. Study findings and constraints: Hyperexpanded clones declined; after one year, newly produced T cells mostly supplied diversity. In patients about two months after transplant, alpha-beta T cells reportedly arose from several hundred expanded graft clones. For some patients, TCRbeta diversity was high at day 60 because of recipient T cells and thymic progenitors that survived.

V gene TRBV7-6 combines with J gene TRBJ2-1; tentative D call: TRBD2 (6 bases). This receptor was taken from a female patient between 2 and 15 years old who had a stem cell transplant for aplastic anemia, so the T cells may come from the graft donor. Sample: PBMCs, mostly from graft donor cells, taken 180 days after TCRalphabeta/CD19-depleted stem cell transplant. The CDR3 DNA follows: TGTGCCAGCAGCGGTTTGCTCGGGAGTTTGGATGAGCAGTTCTTC. It codes for CASSGLLGSLDEQFF.